This passage covers 5 T cell receptor beta chains from one sample sequenced in a study of blood T cell repertoires in COVID-19. Repertoires were generated with immunoSEQ multiplex PCR, while TCRdb's copy carries only in-frame clones and drops some. Of around 300,000 clones listed, roughly 90% are singletons. Sequencing input: PBMCs or T cells enriched from blood (not recorded which). The receptors come from a young woman who had recovered from COVID-19.

The CDR3 region has the DNA TGTGCCAGTAGTACTCTGGGACAGTTTGGTGAGCAGTTCTTC. It encodes CASSTLGQFGEQFF. The chain uses TRBV19 and TRBJ2-1; 7 bases match TRBD1. CDR1 is LNHDA, CDR2 SQIVND, per germline (reference sequence). CDR3 length: 14 amino acids. The V and J ends lost 4 bases and 9 bases, in that order; junction bases with no gene match: 9.

This clone was recorded once. The chain has TRBV7-6 and TRBJ2-3, with TRBD1 identical over 7 bases. The CDR3 totals 15 residues. Looked up from germline, CDR1 is SGHVS and CDR2 is FNYEAQ. J was trimmed by 5 bases and V by 5 bases; bases with no gene match: 10. CDR3 in amino acids: CASSTPGQKRDTQYF. The CDR3 bases are TGTGCCAGCAGCACCCCGGGACAGAAGAGAGATACGCAGTATTTT.

V and J are TRBV11-2 and TRBJ2-7; D unresolved. CDR3 length: 11 residues. Germline V gene data show CDR1 as SGHAT and CDR2 as FQNNGV. The V and J ends lost 8 bases and 6 bases respectively, with 11 bases between them. CDR3 DNA: TGTGCCAGCGGTCCGGTCTCCGAGCAGTACTTC. Protein product: CASGPVSEQYF.

The V call is TRBV24-1, the J call TRBJ2-1; 10 bases fit TRBD2. CDR1 is KGHDR, CDR2 SFDVKD, per germline. The CDR3 consists of 16 residues. Unmatched junction bases numbered 9, after V lost 5 bases and J lost 6 bases. CDR3 DNA sequence: TGTGCCACCAGTGTACCCCCGGGACTAGCGCGCAATGAGCAGTTCTTC. It specifies CATSVPPGLARNEQFF.

The genes are TRBV7-2 and TRBJ2-3, with 9 nucleotides matching TRBD2. With V trimmed by 5 bases and J by 1 base, 10 bases remained unmatched. CDR1 and CDR2 (germline): SGHTA, FQGNSA. CDR3 size: 17 residues. The CDR3, as DNA: TGTGCCAGCAGCCTGCGGGAGGGCCCTCGAGGCACAGATACGCAGTATTTT. It yields the protein CASSLREGPRGTDTQYF.